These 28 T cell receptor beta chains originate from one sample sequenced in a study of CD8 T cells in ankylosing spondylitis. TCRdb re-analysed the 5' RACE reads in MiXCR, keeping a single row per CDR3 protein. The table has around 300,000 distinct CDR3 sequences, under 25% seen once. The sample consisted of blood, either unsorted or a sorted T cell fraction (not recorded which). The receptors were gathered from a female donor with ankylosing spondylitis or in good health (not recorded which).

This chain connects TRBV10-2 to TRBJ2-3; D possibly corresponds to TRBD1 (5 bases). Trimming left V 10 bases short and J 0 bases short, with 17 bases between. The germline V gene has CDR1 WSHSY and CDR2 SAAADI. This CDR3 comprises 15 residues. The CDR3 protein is CATNIGPGSTDTQYF. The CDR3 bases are TGCGCCACCAATATTGGGCCAGGGAGCACAGATACGCAGTATTTT.

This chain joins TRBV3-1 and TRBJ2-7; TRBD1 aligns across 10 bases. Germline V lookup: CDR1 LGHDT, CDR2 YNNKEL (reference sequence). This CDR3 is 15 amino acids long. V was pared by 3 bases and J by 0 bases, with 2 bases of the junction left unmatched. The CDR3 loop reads CASSHGQGDSYEQYF. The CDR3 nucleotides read TGTGCCAGCAGCCACGGACAGGGGGACTCCTACGAGCAGTACTTC.

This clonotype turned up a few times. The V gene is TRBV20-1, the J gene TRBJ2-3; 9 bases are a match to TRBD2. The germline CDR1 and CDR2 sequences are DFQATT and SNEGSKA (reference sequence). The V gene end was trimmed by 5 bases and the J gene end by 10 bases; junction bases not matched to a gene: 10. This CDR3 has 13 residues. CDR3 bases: TGCAGTGCTGCCGGGACTAGCTCGGGGGCGCAGTATTTT. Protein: CSAAGTSSGAQYF.

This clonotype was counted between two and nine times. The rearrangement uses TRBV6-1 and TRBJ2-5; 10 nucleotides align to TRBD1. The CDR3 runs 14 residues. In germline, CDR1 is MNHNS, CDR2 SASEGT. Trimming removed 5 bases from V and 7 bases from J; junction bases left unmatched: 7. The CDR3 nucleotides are TGTGCCAGCAGTCCGGGACAGGGGCGGATGACCCAGTACTTC. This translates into CASSPGQGRMTQYF.

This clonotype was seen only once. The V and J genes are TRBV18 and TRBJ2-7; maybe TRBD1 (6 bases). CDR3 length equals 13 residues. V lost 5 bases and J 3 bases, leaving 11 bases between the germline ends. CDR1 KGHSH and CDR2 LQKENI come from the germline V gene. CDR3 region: CASSRGQDYEQYF. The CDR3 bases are TGTGCCAGCTCAAGGGGACAAGACTACGAGCAGTACTTC.

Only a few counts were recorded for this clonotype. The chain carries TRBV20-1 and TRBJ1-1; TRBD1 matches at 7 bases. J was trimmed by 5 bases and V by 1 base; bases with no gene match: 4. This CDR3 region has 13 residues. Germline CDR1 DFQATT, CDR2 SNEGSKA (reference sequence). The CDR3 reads CSARVTGNTEAFF. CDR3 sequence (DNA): TGCAGTGCTAGAGTGACAGGGAATACTGAAGCTTTCTTT.

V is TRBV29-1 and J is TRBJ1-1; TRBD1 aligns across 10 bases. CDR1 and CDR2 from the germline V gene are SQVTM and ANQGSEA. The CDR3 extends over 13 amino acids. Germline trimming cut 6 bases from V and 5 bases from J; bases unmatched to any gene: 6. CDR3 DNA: TGCAGCGTCCCGGGACAGGGGCGGACTGAAGCTTTCTTT. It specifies CSVPGQGRTEAFF.

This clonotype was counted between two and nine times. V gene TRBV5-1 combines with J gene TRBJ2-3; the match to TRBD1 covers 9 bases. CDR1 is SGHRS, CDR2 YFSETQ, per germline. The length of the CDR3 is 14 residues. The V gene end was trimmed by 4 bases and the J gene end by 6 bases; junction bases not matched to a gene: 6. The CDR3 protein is CASSVQGAQDTQYF. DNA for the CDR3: TGCGCCAGCAGCGTACAGGGGGCGCAGGATACGCAGTATTTT.

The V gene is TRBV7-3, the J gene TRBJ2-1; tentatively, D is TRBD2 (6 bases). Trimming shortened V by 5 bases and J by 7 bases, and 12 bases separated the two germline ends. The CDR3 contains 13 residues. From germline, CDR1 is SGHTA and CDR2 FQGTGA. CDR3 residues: CASSPRGPNEQFF. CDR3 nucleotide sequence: TGTGCCAGCAGCCCGCGGGGCCCTAATGAGCAGTTCTTC. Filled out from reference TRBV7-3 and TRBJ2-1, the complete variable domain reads GAGVSQTPSNKVTEKGKYVELRCDPISGHTALYWYRQSLGQGPEFLIYFQGTGAADDSGLPNDRFFAVRPEGSVSTLKIQRTERGDSAVYLCASSPRGPNEQFFGPGTRLTVL.

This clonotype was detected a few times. In DNA, the CDR3 is TGCGCCAGCAGCCAAGATGGGAGGGGTGAGCAGTTCTTC. This translates into CASSQDGRGEQFF. The rearrangement uses TRBV4-3 and TRBJ2-1; 7 bases agree with TRBD2. The CDR3 is 13 residues long. V shed 0 bases and J 9 bases; nucleotides not matched to a gene: 2. Germline CDR1 is LGHNA and CDR2 is YSLEER.

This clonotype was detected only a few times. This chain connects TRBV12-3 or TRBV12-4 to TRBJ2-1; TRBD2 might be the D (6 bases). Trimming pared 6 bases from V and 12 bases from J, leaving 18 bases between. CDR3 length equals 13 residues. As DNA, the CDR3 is TGTGCCAGCAGGGGCCGGGGGACCCTTGGGCAGTTCTTC. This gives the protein CASRGRGTLGQFF.

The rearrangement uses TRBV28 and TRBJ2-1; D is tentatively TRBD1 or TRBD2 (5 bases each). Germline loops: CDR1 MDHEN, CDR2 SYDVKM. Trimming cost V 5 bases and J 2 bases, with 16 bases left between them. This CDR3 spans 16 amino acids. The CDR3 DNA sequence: TGTGCCAGCAGTGACACCTTCGGGACGACCTACAATGAGCAGTTCTTC. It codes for CASSDTFGTTYNEQFF.

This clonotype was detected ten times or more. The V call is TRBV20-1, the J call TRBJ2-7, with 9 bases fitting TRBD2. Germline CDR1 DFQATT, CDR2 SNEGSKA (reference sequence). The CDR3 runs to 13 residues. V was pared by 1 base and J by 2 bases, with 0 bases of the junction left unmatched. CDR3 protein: CSARGGRAYEQYF. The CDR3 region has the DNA TGCAGTGCTAGAGGCGGGAGGGCCTACGAGCAGTACTTC.

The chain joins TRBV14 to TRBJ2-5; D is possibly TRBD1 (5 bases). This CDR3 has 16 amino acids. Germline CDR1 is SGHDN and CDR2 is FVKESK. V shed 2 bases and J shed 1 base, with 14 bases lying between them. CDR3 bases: TGTGCCAGCAGCCAAACTACGACAGCTTTCCAAGAGACCCAGTACTTC. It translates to CASSQTTTAFQETQYF. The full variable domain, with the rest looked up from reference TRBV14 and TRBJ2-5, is EAGVTQFPSHSVIEKGQTVTLRCDPISGHDNLYWYRRVMGKEIKFLLHFVKESKQDESGMPNNRFLAERTGGTYSTLKVQPAELEDSGVYFCASSQTTTAFQETQYFGPGTRLLVL.

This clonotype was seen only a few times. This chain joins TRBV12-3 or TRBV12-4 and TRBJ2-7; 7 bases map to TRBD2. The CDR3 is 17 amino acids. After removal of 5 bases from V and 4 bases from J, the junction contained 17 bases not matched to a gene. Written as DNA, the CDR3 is TGTGCCAGCAGTGGGGGGGGTCACCGACATCCGGGGTACGAGCAGTACTTC. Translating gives CASSGGGHRHPGYEQYF.

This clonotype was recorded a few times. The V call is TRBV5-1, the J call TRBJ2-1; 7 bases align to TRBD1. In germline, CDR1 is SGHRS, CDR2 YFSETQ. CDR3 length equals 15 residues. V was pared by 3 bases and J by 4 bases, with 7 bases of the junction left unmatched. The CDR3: CASSSKQGIYNEQFF. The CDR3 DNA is TGCGCCAGCAGCTCGAAACAGGGGATATACAATGAGCAGTTCTTC.

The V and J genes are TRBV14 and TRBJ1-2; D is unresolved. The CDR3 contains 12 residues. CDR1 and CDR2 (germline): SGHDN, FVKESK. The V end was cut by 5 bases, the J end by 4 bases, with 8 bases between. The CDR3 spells CASSKGFYGYTF. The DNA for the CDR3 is TGTGCCAGCAGCAAGGGCTTCTATGGCTACACCTTC.

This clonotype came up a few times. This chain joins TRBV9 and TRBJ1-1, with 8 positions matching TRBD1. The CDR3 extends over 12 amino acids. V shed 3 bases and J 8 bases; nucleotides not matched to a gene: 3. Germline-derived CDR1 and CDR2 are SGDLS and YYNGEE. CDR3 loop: CASSADRGEAFF. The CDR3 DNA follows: TGTGCCAGCAGCGCCGACAGGGGCGAAGCTTTCTTT.

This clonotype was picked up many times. The CDR3: CASSARTGKETQYF. The DNA of the CDR3 is TGTGCCAGCAGCGCCCGGACAGGGAAAGAGACCCAGTACTTC. The chain joins TRBV7-2 to TRBJ2-5; the match to TRBD1 covers 8 bases. After removal of 5 bases from V and 3 bases from J, the junction contained 5 bases not matched to a gene. Germline V gives CDR1 SGHTA, CDR2 FQGNSA. CDR3 length equals 14 residues. Full variable domain (remainder filled in from reference TRBV7-2 and TRBJ2-5): GAGVSQSPSNKVTEKGKDVELRCDPISGHTALYWYRQSLGQGLEFLIYFQGNSAPDKSGLPSDRFSAERTGGSVSTLTIQRTQQEDSAVYLCASSARTGKETQYFGPGTRLLVL.

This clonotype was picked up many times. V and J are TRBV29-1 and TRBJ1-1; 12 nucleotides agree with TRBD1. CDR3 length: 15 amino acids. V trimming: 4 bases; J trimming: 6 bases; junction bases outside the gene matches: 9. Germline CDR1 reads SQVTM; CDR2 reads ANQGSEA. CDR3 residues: CSVVGTGGRVAEAFF. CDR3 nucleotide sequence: TGCAGCGTTGTCGGGACAGGGGGCCGTGTGGCTGAAGCTTTCTTT.

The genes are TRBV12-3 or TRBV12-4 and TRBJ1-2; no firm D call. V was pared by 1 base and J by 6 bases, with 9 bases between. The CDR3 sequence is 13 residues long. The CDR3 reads CASSLEGGNGYTF. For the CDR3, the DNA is TGTGCCAGCAGTTTAGAGGGCGGGAATGGCTACACCTTC.

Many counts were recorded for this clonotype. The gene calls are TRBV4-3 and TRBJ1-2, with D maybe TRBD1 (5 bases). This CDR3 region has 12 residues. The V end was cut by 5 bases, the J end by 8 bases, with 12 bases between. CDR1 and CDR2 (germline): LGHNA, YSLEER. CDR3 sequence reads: CASSFGARGYTF. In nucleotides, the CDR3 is TGCGCCAGCAGCTTCGGGGCGAGAGGCTACACCTTC.

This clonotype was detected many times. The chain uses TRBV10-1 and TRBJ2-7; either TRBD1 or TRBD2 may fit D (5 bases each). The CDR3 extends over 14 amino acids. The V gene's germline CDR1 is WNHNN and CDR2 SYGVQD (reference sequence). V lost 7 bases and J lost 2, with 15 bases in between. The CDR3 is CASTPRDPPYEQYF. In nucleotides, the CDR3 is TGCGCCAGCACCCCTCGGGACCCACCCTACGAGCAGTACTTC.

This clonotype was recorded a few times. The DNA of the CDR3 is TGCAGTGCTAGAATATGGGACCGCCGGAATGAAGCTTTCTTT. Translation gives CSARIWDRRNEAFF. V usage is TRBV20-1 and J usage is TRBJ1-1; a possible D gene is TRBD1 (5 bases). This CDR3 is 14 amino acids long. V gave up 2 bases and J gave up 7 bases, with 17 bases separating them. The V gene's germline CDR1 is DFQATT and CDR2 SNEGSKA (reference sequence).

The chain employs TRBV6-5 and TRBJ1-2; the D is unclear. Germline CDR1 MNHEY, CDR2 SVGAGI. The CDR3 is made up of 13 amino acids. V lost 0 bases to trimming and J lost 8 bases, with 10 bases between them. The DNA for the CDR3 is TGTGCCAGCAGTTACTCGGACGGAGGGGGCTACACCTTC. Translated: CASSYSDGGGYTF.

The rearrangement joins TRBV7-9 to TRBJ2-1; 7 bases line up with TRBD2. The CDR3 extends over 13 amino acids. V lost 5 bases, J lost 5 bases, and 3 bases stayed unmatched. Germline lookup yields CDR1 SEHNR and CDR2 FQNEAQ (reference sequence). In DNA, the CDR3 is TGTGCCAGCAGCCGGGGACTAAACAATGAGCAGTTCTTC. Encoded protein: CASSRGLNNEQFF.

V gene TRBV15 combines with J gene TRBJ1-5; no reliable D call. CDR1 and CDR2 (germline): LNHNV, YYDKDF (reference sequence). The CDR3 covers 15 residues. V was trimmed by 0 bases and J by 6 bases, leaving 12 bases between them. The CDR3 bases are TGTGCCACCAGCAGAGATCGAGGGTTCGTTCAGCCCCAGCATTTT. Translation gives CATSRDRGFVQPQHF. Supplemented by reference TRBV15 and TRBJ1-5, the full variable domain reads DAMVIQNPRYQVTQFGKPVTLSCSQTLNHNVMYWYQQKSSQAPKLLFHYYDKDFNNEADTPDNFQSRRPNTSFCFLDIRSPGLGDTAMYLCATSRDRGFVQPQHFGDGTRLSIL.

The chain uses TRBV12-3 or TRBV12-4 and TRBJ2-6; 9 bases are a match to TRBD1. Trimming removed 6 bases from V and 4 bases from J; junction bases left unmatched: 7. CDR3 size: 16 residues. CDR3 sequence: CASRAHRGPGANVLTF. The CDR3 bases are TGTGCCAGCAGGGCCCACAGGGGGCCCGGGGCCAACGTCCTGACTTTC.